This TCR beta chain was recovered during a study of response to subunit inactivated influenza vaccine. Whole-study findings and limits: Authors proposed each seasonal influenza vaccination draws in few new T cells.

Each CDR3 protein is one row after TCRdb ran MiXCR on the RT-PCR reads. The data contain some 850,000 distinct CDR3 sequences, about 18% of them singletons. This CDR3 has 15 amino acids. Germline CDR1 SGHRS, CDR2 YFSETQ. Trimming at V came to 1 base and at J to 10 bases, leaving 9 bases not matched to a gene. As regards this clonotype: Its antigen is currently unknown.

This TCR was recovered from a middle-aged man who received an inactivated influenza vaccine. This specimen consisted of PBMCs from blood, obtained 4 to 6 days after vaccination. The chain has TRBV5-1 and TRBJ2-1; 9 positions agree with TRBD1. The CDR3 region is CASSLTGGGPPEQFF. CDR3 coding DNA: TGCGCCAGCAGCTTGACAGGGGGCGGGCCTCCCGAGCAGTTCTTC.